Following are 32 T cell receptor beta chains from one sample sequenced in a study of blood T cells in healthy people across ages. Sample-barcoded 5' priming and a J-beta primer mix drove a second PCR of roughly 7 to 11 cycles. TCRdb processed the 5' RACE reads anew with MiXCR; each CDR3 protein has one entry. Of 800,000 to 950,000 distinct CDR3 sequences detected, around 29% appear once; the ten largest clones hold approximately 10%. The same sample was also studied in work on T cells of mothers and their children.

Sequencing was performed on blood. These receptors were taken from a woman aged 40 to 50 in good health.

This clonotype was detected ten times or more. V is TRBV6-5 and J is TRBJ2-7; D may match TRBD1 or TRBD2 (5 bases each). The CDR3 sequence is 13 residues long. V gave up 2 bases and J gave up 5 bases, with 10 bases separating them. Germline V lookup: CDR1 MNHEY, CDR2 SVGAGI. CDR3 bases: TGTGCCAGCAGTTACGGGGGTTCCCACGAGCAGTACTTC. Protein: CASSYGGSHEQYF.

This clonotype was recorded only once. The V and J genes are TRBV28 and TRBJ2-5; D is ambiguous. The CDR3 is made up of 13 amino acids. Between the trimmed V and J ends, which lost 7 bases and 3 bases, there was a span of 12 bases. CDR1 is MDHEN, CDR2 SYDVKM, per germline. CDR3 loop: CASTTPSEETQYF. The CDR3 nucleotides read TGTGCCAGCACGACACCGTCGGAAGAGACCCAGTACTTC.

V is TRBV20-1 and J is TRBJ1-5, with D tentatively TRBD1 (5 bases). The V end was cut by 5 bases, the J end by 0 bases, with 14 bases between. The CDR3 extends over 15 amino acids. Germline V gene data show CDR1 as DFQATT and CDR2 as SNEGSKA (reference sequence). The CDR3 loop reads CSAQSGAYSNQPQHF. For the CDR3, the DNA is TGCAGTGCTCAGTCCGGGGCTTATAGCAATCAGCCCCAGCATTTT.

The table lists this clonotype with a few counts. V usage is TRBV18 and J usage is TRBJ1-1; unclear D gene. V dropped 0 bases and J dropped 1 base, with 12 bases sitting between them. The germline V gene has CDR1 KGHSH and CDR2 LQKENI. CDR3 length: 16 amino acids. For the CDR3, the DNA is TGTGCCAGCTCACCACCGTCGGGTTGGGGGAACACTGAAGCTTTCTTT. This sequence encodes CASSPPSGWGNTEAFF.

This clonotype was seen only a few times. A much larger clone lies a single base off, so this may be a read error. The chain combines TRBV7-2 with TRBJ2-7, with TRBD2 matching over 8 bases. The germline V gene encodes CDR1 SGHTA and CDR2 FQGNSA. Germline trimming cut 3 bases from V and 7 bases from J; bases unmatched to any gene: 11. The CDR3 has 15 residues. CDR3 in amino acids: CASSFSGLEGYEQYF. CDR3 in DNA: TGTGCCAGCAGCTTCTCGGGACTAGAGGGCTATGAGCAGTACTTC.

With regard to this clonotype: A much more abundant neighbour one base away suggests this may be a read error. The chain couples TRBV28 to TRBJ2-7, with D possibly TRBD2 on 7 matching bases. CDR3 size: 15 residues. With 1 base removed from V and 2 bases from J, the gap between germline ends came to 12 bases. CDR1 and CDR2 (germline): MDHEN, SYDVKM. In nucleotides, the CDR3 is TGTGCCAGCAGTTTATTCAGGGGAGGGGCCTACGAGCAGTACTTC. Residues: CASSLFRGGAYEQYF.

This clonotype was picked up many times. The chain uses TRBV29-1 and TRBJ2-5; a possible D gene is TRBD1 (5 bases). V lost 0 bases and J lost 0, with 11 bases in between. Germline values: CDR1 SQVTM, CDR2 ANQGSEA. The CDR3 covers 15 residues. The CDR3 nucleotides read TGCAGCGTTGAAGAATGGGGCATTGACCAAGAGACCCAGTACTTC. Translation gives CSVEEWGIDQETQYF. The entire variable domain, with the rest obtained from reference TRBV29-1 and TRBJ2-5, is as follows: SAVISQKPSRDICQRGTSLTIQCQVDSQVTMMFWYRQQPGQSLTLIATANQGSEATYESGFVIDKFPISRPNLTFSTLTVSNMSPEDSSIYLCSVEEWGIDQETQYFGPGTRLLVL.

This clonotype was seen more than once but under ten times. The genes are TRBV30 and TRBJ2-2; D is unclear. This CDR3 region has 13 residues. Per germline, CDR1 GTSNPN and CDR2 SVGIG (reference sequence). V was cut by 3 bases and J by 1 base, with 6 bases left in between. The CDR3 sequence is CAWRARNTGELFF. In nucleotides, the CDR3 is TGTGCCTGGAGGGCCAGGAACACCGGGGAGCTGTTTTTT.

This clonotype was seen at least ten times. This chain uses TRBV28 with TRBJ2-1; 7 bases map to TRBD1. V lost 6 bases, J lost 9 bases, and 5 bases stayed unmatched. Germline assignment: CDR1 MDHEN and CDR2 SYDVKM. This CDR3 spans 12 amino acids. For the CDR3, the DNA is TGTGCCAGCAGCAGACAGGGCTTTGAGCAGTTCTTC. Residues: CASSRQGFEQFF.

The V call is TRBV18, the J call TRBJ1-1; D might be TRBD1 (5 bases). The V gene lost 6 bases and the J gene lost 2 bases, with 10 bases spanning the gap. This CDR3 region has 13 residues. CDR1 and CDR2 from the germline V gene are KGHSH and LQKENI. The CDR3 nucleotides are TGTGCCAGCTCCGACAGTTTCAACACTGAAGCTTTCTTT. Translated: CASSDSFNTEAFF.

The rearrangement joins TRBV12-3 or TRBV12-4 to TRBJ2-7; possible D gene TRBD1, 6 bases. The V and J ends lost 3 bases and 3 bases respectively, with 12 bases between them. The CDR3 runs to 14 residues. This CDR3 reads CASSLAEDSYEQYF. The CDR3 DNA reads TGTGCCAGCAGTTTGGCCGAGGACAGCTACGAGCAGTACTTC.

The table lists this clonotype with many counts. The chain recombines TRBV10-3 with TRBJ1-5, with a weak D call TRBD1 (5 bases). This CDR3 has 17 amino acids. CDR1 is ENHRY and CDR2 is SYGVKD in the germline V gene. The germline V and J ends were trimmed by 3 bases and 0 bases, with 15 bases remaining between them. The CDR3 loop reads CAISERGPPYSNQPQHF. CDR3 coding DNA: TGTGCCATCAGTGAACGGGGACCGCCGTATAGCAATCAGCCCCAGCATTTT.

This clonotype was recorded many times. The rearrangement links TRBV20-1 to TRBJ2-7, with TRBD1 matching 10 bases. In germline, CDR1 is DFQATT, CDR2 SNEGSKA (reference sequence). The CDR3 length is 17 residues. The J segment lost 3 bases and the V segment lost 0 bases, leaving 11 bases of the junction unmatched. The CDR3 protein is CSARDVGTGEVYYEQYF. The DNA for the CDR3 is TGCAGTGCTAGAGACGTTGGGACAGGGGAAGTCTACTACGAGCAGTACTTC.

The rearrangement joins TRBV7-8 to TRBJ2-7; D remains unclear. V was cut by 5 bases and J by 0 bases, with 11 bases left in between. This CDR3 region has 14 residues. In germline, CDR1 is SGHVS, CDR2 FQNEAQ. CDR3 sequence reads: CASSKEAHSYEQYF. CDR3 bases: TGTGCCAGCAGCAAAGAGGCACACTCCTACGAGCAGTACTTC.

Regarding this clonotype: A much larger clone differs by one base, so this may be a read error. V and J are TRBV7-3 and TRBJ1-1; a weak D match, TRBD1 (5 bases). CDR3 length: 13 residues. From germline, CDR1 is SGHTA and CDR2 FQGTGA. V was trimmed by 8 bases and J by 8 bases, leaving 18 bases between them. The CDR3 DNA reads TGTGCCAGCGGCGCGCAGGGATTATCGGAAGCTTTCTTT. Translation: CASGAQGLSEAFF.

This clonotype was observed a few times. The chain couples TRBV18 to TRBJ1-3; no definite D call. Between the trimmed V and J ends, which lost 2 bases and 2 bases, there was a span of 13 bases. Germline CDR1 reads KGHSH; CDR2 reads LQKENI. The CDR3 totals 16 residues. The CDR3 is CASSPSTVRAGNTIYF. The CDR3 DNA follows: TGTGCCAGCTCACCATCAACCGTGAGGGCTGGAAACACCATATATTTT.

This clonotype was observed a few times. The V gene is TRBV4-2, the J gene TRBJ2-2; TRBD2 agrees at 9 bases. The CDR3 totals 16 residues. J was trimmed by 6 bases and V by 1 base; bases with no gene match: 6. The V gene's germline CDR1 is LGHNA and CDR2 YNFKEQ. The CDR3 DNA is TGTGCCAGCAGCCAAGGTCGAGCGGGGGGCGCCGGGGAGCTGTTTTTT. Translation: CASSQGRAGGAGELFF.

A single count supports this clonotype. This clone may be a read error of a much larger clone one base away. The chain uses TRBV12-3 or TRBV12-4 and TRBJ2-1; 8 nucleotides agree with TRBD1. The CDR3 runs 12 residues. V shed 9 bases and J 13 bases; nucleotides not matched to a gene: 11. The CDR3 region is CASGQGGETQFF. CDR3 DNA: TGTGCCAGTGGACAGGGCGGCGAGACCCAGTTCTTC.

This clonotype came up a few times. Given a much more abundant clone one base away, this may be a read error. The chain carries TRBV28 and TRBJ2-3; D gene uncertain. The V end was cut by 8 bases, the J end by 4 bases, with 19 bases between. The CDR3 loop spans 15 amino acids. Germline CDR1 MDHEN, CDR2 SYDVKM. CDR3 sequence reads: CASSLTGTNADTQYF. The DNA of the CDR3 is TGTGCCAGCTCTTTAACGGGCACAAACGCAGATACGCAGTATTTT.

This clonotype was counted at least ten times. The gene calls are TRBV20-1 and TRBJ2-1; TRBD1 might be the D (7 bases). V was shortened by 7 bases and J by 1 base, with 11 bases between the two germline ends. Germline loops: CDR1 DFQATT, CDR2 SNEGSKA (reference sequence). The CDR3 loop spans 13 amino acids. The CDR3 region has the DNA TGCAGTGTGACAGGGAGGTCCTACAATGAGCAGTTCTTC. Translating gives CSVTGRSYNEQFF.

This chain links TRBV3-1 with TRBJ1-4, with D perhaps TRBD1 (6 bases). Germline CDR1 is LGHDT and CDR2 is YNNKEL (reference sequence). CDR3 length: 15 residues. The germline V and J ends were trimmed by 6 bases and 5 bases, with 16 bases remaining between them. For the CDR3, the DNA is TGTGCCAGCAGGCCTCAGGGGATAGGAAATGAAAAACTGTTTTTT. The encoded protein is CASRPQGIGNEKLFF.

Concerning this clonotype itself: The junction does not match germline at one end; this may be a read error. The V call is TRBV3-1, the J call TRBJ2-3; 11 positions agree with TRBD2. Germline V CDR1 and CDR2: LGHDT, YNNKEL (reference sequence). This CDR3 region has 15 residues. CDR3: CAGSLAGGVTDTQYF. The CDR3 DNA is TGTGCCGGCAGCCTAGCGGGGGGAGTCACAGATACGCAGTATTTT.

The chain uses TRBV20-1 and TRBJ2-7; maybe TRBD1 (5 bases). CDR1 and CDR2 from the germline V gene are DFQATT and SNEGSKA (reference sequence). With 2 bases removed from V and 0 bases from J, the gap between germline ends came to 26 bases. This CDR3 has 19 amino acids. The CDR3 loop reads CSARQTSGLPDKSSYEQYF. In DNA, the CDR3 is TGCAGTGCTAGACAGACCTCCGGGCTGCCGGACAAGTCCTCCTACGAGCAGTACTTC.

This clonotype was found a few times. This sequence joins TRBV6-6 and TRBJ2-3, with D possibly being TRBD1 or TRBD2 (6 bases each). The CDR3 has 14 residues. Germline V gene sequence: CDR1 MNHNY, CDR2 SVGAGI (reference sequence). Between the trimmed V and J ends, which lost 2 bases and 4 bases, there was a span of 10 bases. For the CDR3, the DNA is TGTGCCAGCAGTTACAGGAGGGGGTCAGATACGCAGTATTTT. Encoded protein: CASSYRRGSDTQYF.

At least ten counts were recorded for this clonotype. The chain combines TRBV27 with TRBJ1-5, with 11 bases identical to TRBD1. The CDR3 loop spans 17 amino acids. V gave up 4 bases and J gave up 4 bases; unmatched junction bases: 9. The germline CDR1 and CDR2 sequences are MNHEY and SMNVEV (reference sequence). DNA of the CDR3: TGTGCCAGCAGTTCACGGACAGGGGGCCACTTTAATCAGCCCCAGCATTTT. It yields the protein CASSSRTGGHFNQPQHF.

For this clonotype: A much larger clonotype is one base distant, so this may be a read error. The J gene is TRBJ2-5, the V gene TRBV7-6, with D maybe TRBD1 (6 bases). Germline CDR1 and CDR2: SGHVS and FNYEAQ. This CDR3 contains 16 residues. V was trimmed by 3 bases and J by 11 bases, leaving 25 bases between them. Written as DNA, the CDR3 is TGTGCCAGCAGCTTTAGGAACAGGGCGTACAACAATGAGCAGTACTTC. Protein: CASSFRNRAYNNEQYF.

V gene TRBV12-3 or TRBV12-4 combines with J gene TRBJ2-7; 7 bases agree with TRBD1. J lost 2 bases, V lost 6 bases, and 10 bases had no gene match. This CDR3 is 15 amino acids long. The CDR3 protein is CASRKSRDSTYEQYF. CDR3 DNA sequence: TGTGCCAGCAGAAAAAGCCGGGACAGTACCTACGAGCAGTACTTC.

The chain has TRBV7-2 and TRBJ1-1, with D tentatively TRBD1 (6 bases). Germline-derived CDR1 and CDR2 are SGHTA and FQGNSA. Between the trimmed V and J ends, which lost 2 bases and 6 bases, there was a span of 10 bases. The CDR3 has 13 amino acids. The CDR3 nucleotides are TGTGCCAGCAGCTTATTCAGGGGCCCTGAAGCTTTCTTT. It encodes CASSLFRGPEAFF.

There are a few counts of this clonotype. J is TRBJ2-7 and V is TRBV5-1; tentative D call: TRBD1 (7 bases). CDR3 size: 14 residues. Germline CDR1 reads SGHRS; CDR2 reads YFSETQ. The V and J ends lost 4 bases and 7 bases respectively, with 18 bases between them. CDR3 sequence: CASSPQGGAAEQYF. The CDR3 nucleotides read TGCGCCAGCAGCCCCCAGGGGGGCGCTGCGGAGCAGTACTTC.

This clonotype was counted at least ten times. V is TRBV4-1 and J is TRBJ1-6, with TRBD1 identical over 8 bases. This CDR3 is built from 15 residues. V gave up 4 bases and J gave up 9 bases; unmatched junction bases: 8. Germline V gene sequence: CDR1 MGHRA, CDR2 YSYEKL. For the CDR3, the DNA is TGCGCCAGCAGCCCAAACGGACAGGGAGGTTCACCCCTCCACTTT. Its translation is CASSPNGQGGSPLHF.

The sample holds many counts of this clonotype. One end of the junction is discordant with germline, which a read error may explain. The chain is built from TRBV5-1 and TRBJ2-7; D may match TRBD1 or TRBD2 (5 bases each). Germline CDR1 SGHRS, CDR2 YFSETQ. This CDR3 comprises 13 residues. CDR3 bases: TGTGCCAGCAGTTCAGGGAGCTCCTACGAGCAGTACTTC. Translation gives CASSSGSSYEQYF.

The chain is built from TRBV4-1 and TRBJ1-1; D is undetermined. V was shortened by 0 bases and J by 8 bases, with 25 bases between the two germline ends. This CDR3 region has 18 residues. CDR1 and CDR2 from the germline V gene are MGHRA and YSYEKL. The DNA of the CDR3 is TGCGCCAGCAGCCAAGATAGGGCGGGAGGGATTGATCTCTTCGAAGCTTTCTTT. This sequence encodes CASSQDRAGGIDLFEAFF.